Below, 8 T cell receptor beta chains from the same sample are listed, as sequenced in a study of T cell responses to AZD1222 COVID-19 vaccine. Clones were read by immunoSEQ multiplex PCR, and TCRdb kept only the in-frame ones, dropping some. The sample shows roughly 180,000 clones, over 70% of them seen only once. Specimen: peripheral blood, collected on day 0 of MenACWY control vaccination. The receptors were sampled from an adult in good health.

J is TRBJ2-5 and V is TRBV11-1, with D tentatively TRBD1 (5 bases). Trimming removed 5 bases from V and 2 bases from J, with 12 bases in between. This CDR3 spans 14 amino acids. The germline gives CDR1 SGHAT, CDR2 FQDESV (reference sequence). CDR3 nucleotides: TGTGCCAGCAGCATGGCAGGGCTTCAAGAGACCCAGTACTTC. It specifies CASSMAGLQETQYF.

This chain uses TRBV24-1 with TRBJ2-2; no clear D gene. The V end was cut by 8 bases, the J end by 1 base, with 7 bases between. CDR3 length equals 13 residues. Per the germline V gene, CDR1 is KGHDR and CDR2 is SFDVKD. CDR3 DNA sequence: TGTGCCACCATGGACCAGAACACCGGGGAGCTGTTTTTT. Amino acids: CATMDQNTGELFF.

In DNA form, the CDR3 reads TGTGCCAGCAGCTTAGATCAGGGGACAGGGGACAATGAGCAGTTCTTC. It codes for CASSLDQGTGDNEQFF. The chain has TRBV11-3 and TRBJ2-1, with 10 bases that match TRBD1. Trimming took 0 bases from V and 5 from J; bases not matched to a gene: 4. Looked up from germline, CDR1 is SGHNT and CDR2 is YENEEA. The CDR3 contains 16 residues.

The chain recombines TRBV7-3 with TRBJ2-3; D perhaps matches TRBD1 (6 bases). The CDR3 contains 15 residues. The V gene lost 4 bases and the J gene lost 6 bases, with 17 bases spanning the gap. From germline, CDR1 is SGHTA and CDR2 FQGTGA. The CDR3 loop is CASSSRGSPGDTQYF. The CDR3 DNA reads TGTGCCAGCAGCTCAAGGGGGAGTCCGGGGGATACGCAGTATTTT.

This clone is a singleton in its sample. The chain recombines TRBV6-5 with TRBJ2-5; 9 nucleotides agree with TRBD2. The V and J ends lost 5 bases and 1 base, in that order; junction bases with no gene match: 5. The germline gives CDR1 MNHEY, CDR2 SVGAGI. CDR3 length: 15 amino acids. DNA for the CDR3: TGTGCCAGCAGTAAGCGGGGGGCCGTCCAAGAGACCCAGTACTTC. The encoded protein is CASSKRGAVQETQYF.

This chain connects TRBV5-4 to TRBJ2-7, with a possible D match to TRBD2 (6 bases). Germline lookup yields CDR1 SGHNT and CDR2 YYREEE (reference sequence). The CDR3 spans 15 residues. V lost 0 bases and J lost 3, with 13 bases in between. The CDR3 nucleotides read TGTGCCAGCAGCTTGGGCCGGGGAGGATTCTACGAGCAGTACTTC. It encodes CASSLGRGGFYEQYF.

The rearrangement uses TRBV2 and TRBJ1-2, with no clear D. The CDR3 length is 13 residues. Germline values: CDR1 SNHLY, CDR2 FYNNEI. The V end was cut by 1 base, the J end by 4 bases, with 7 bases between. Here the CDR3 DNA reads TGTGCCAGCAGTGAAGGGGTGGGCTATGGCTACACCTTC. This sequence encodes CASSEGVGYGYTF.

The chain has TRBV18 and TRBJ2-1; TRBD1 agrees at 7 bases. V was pared by 2 bases and J by 2 bases, with 3 bases of the junction left unmatched. This CDR3 spans 15 amino acids. Germline V gives CDR1 KGHSH, CDR2 LQKENI. The CDR3 bases are TGTGCCAGCTCACCAGATAGGGGGCCCTACAATGAGCAGTTCTTC. Amino acids: CASSPDRGPYNEQFF.